This T cell receptor (beta chain) stems from a study of regulatory T cells in long-lasting Graves disease. In its sample, this clonotype was seen a few times. Its antigen is undetermined. CDR3-region Arm-PCR and iRepertoire HTBI primers produced the TCR beta libraries. TCRdb processed the multiplex PCR reads anew with MiXCR; each CDR3 protein has one entry. The profile covers 650,000 to 850,000 distinct CDR3 sequences, with 25% to 35% appearing a single time and around 42% taken by the ten largest. CDR1 is SGHTA, CDR2 FQGNSA, per germline. The V segment lost 1 base and the J segment 7 bases; nucleotides outside the gene matches: 2. This CDR3 is 13 amino acids long. Study results and caveats: The analysis examined peripheral blood only and excluded thyroid tissue. When disease was persistent, TRBV28, TRBJ1-2 and TRBJ2-5 were the favored segments.

Indicated time point: persistent/refractory GD, antithyroid drugs over 5 years with positive TRAb. The TCR library was made from RNA extracted from PBMCs. The input for sequencing was peripheral blood mononuclear cells (PBMCs), taken when the disease was refractory, from a patient treated with antithyroid drugs. This TCR was sampled from a female donor with Graves disease. The chain combines TRBV7-2 with TRBJ2-7; TRBD2 matches 9 bases. The CDR3 sequence: CASSLGGLAEQYF. In nucleotides, the CDR3 is TGTGCCAGCAGCTTAGGGGGACTAGCTGAGCAGTACTTC.